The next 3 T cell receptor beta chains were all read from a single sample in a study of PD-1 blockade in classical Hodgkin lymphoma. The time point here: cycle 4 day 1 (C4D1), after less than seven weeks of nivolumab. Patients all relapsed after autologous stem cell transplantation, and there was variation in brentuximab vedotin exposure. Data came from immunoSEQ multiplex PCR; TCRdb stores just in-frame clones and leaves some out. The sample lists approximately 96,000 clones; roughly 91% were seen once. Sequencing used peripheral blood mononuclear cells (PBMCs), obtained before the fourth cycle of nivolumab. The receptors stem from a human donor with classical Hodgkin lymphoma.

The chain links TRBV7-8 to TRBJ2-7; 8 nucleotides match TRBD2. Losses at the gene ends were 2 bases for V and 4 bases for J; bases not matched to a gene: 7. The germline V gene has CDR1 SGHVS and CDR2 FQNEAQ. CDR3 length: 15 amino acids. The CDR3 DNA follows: TGTGCCAGCAGCTTAAGTCCGGGACTAGTTTACGAGCAGTACTTC. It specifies CASSLSPGLVYEQYF. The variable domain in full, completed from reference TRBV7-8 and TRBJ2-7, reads GAGVSQSPRYKVAKRGQDVALRCDPISGHVSLFWYQQALGQGPEFLTYFQNEAQLDKSGLPSDRFFAERPEGSVSTLKIQRTQQEDSAVYLCASSLSPGLVYEQYFGPGTRLTVT.

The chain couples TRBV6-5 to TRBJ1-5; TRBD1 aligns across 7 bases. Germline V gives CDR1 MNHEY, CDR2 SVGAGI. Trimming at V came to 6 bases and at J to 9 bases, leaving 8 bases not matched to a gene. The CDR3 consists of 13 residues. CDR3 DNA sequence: TGTGCCAGCAGGACAGGGAGATGGCGGCCCCAGCATTTT. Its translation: CASRTGRWRPQHF.

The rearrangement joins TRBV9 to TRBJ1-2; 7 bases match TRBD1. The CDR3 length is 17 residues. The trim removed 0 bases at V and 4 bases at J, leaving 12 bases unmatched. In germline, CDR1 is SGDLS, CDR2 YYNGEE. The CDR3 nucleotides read TGTGCCAGCAGCGTAGGGGAAGGGGGCTCTCTCCTCTATGGCTACACCTTC. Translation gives CASSVGEGGSLLYGYTF.